Listed here is a single T cell receptor (beta chain). The antigen remains unidentified. CD4+ T cells specific for antigen were expanded with viral peptide pools by the ViraFEST assay before sequencing. Subsequent to a culture period of 10 days, CD4+ T cells were isolated. Of the BNT162b2 and mRNA-1273 vaccines, participants received two doses of one or the other. Trimming cost V 4 bases and J 7 bases; bases outside gene matches: 7. Germline V lookup: CDR1 SGHRS, CDR2 YFSETQ. The CDR3 spans 16 residues. TCRdb keeps only in-frame clones here, not all; method: immunoSEQ multiplex PCR. There are 25,000 to 30,000 clones in the sample; over 65% occur only once, and roughly 9% lies in the top ten. The data derive from a study of vaccination effects on CD4 cells after COVID-19.

This TCR derives from a human donor who received a COVID-19 vaccine. The material was CD4+ T cells from PBMCs cultured with HCoV-NL63 spike peptides, obtained after COVID-19 vaccination. This chain uses TRBV5-1 with TRBJ2-2; 13 bases are shared with TRBD2. The CDR3 DNA reads as TGCGCCAGCAGCCTTCGGACTAGCGGGAGCATCGGGGAGCTGTTTTTT. Protein product: CASSLRTSGSIGELFF.